Listed here are 14 T cell receptor beta chains from one sample, sequenced in a study of radiotherapy plus CTLA-4 blockade in lung cancer. TCRdb's table, derived via immunoSEQ multiplex PCR, lists solely in-frame clones and lacks some. The sample shows approximately 80,000 clones, roughly 69% of them seen only once. The sequenced sample was peripheral blood, obtained from a patient treated with radiotherapy plus ipilimumab. The origin of the receptors is a human donor with non-small cell lung cancer whose response to radiotherapy plus ipilimumab could not be evaluated.

This clone was detected a few times. The chain combines TRBV6-6 with TRBJ2-7, with D perhaps TRBD2 (5 bases). V lost 6 bases and J 7 bases, leaving 13 bases between the germline ends. From germline, CDR1 is MNHNY and CDR2 SVGAGI (reference sequence). The CDR3 sequence is 12 residues long. The CDR3 sequence is CASRTPGMEQYF. The CDR3 bases are TGTGCCAGCAGGACCCCCGGGATGGAGCAGTACTTC.

The rearrangement joins TRBV7-5 to TRBJ2-1; the table assigns TRBD1, which was not confirmed against the DNA. TRBV7-5 is marked as a pseudogene. The CDR3 contains 17 residues. Written as DNA, the CDR3 is TGTGTCAGAAGCTTCGTAGGACAGCAGAGCTCCTACAATGAGCAGTTCTTC. Translating it yields CVRSFVGQQSSYNEQFF.

The chain couples TRBV15 to TRBJ2-5, with TRBD2 matching over 7 bases. The CDR3 runs to 14 residues. CDR1 is LNHNV and CDR2 is YYDKDF in the germline V gene (reference sequence). The trim removed 2 bases at V and 2 bases at J, leaving 2 bases unmatched. CDR3 sequence: CATSRTSEQETQYF. The CDR3 DNA follows: TGTGCCACCAGCAGAACTAGCGAGCAAGAGACCCAGTACTTC.

The chain employs TRBV10-3 and TRBJ2-7; 8 bases are a match to TRBD1. The CDR3 has 13 amino acids. CDR1 is ENHRY, CDR2 SYGVKD, per germline. V trimming: 2 bases; J trimming: 4 bases; junction bases outside the gene matches: 1. The CDR3 spells CAISEGQGYEQYF. As DNA, the CDR3 is TGTGCCATCAGTGAGGGACAGGGTTACGAGCAGTACTTC.

In this sample, this clone turned up a few times. V and J are TRBV6-1 and TRBJ2-1; 11 nucleotides line up with TRBD2. This CDR3 is built from 14 residues. Germline CDR1 reads MNHNS; CDR2 reads SASEGT. Trimming cost V 7 bases and J 5 bases; bases outside gene matches: 4. DNA of the CDR3: TGTGCCAGCAATTTAGCGGGAGGGGACAATGAGCAGTTCTTC. It specifies CASNLAGGDNEQFF.

The V call is TRBV16, the J call TRBJ2-7; D might be TRBD2 (7 bases). Looked up from germline, CDR1 is KGHSY and CDR2 is FQNENV. The CDR3 loop spans 14 amino acids. Trimming took off 4 bases at V and 6 bases at J, with 16 bases between the two ends. As DNA, the CDR3 is TGTGCCAGCAGCCCCGCCGGGGAGGGGGGCGAGCAGTACTTC. It is translated as CASSPAGEGGEQYF.

This sequence joins TRBV30 and TRBJ1-2; 10 nucleotides agree with TRBD1. Germline V gives CDR1 GTSNPN, CDR2 SVGIG (reference sequence). V shed 2 bases, J shed 7 bases, and the junction held 7 bases outside the gene matches. This CDR3 spans 14 amino acids. CDR3 region: CAWSTTGTGVGYTF. The CDR3 region has the DNA TGTGCCTGGAGTACCACTGGGACAGGGGTTGGCTACACCTTC. The whole variable domain, filled in from reference TRBV30 and TRBJ1-2, reads SQTIHQWPATLVQPVGSPLSLECTVEGTSNPNLYWYRQAAGRGLQLLFYSVGIGQISSEVPQNLSASRPQDRQFILSSKKLLLSDSGFYLCAWSTTGTGVGYTFGSGTRLTVV.

This sequence joins TRBV11-3 and TRBJ2-3, with a weak D call TRBD1 (7 bases). The CDR3 extends over 20 amino acids. V was shortened by 4 bases and J by 3 bases, with 29 bases between the two germline ends. The germline V gene encodes CDR1 SGHNT and CDR2 YENEEA. The DNA of the CDR3 is TGTGCCAGCAGCTCGGTGGGACTGACAGGGCCCCTTCAAATAACAGATACGCAGTATTTT. This encodes CASSSVGLTGPLQITDTQYF.

J is TRBJ2-3 and V is TRBV27; TRBD2 matches 9 bases. The CDR3 runs 16 residues. J lost 5 bases, V lost 3 bases, and 9 bases had no gene match. Germline assignment: CDR1 MNHEY and CDR2 SMNVEV (reference sequence). The CDR3 DNA is TGTGCCAGCAGTTTCTGGCTAGCGGGATCCGGAGATACGCAGTATTTT. This encodes CASSFWLAGSGDTQYF.

The rearrangement uses TRBV18 and TRBJ1-2; the match to TRBD1 covers 9 bases. Trimming removed 6 bases from V and 3 bases from J; junction bases left unmatched: 11. Germline assignment: CDR1 KGHSH and CDR2 LQKENI. The CDR3 consists of 16 residues. CDR3 loop: CASSSGQGREYYGYTF. CDR3 DNA: TGTGCCAGCTCGTCGGGACAGGGAAGGGAGTACTATGGCTACACCTTC.

This rearrangement joins TRBV5-6 to TRBJ2-7; 9 nucleotides agree with TRBD2. Unmatched junction bases numbered 7, after V lost 0 bases and J lost 0 bases. This CDR3 has 17 amino acids. Germline values: CDR1 SGHDT, CDR2 YYEEEE. CDR3 coding DNA: TGTGCCAGCAGCTTGGATTACGGCGGGAGGGTCTCCTACGAGCAGTACTTC. Its translation is CASSLDYGGRVSYEQYF.

This clone was picked up a small number of times. V usage is TRBV7-9 and J usage is TRBJ1-5; D ambiguous. This CDR3 has 12 residues. CDR1 SEHNR and CDR2 FQNEAQ come from the germline V gene (reference sequence). V lost 1 base and J lost 6, with 4 bases in between. The CDR3 DNA follows: TGTGCCAGCAGCTTAGAGAGTCAGCCCCAGCATTTT. Residues: CASSLESQPQHF.

This clone turned up a few times. The chain has TRBV11-2 and TRBJ2-5, with TRBD2 identical over 9 bases. The J call is doubtful: the DNA matches TRBJ2-7 better. The CDR3 has 15 amino acids. Germline CDR1 reads SGHAT; CDR2 reads FQNNGV. CDR3 loop: CASSSDSGGHYEQYF. CDR3 bases: TGTGCCAGCAGCTCCGATAGCGGGGGACACTACGAGCAGTACTTC.

J is TRBJ2-2 and V is TRBV28; D is ambiguous. This CDR3 is 15 amino acids long. Trimming stripped 2 bases from V and 2 bases from J, with 9 bases between. Germline V gene lookup returns CDR1 MDHEN and CDR2 SYDVKM. DNA of the CDR3: TGTGCCAGCAGTTTACTGGCGGTAAACACCGGGGAGCTGTTTTTT. It specifies CASSLLAVNTGELFF.